This is a list of T cell receptor beta chains from one sample in a study of metastatic and nonmetastatic thyroid tumors. TCRdb reanalyzed the PCR reads with MiXCR. The sample carries approximately 9,700 clones, about 30% recorded once. Material: tumor tissue. The receptors were gathered from a female donor with papillary thyroid cancer or a benign thyroid nodule (not recorded which). Some clones in this sample may be carry-over from other donors' samples. The CDR3 runs from the conserved cysteine through the conserved F or W. The D gene is left open where the match is weak. Only some rows state a clone size, as once, few, many or a class for expanded clones.

d_call,j_call,clone_size,v_call,cdr3_length,cdr3_nt,cdr3_aa
TRBD1,TRBJ1-2,-,TRBV5-1,15,TGCGCCAGCAGCTTACAGGGGTTTGAAGGCTATGGCTACACCTTC,CASSLQGFEGYGYTF
TRBD2,TRBJ2-1,many,TRBV4-1,22,TGCGCCAGCAGCCAAGACCCGGCTGGGGTCGGCGGCGGGAGATTCACCTACAATGAGCAGTTCTTC,CASSQDPAGVGGGRFTYNEQFF
-,TRBJ1-6,-,TRBV27,13,TGTGCCAGCAGTTCGGGACATAATTCACCCCTCCACTTT,CASSSGHNSPLHF
TRBD2,TRBJ2-5,few,TRBV24-1,16,TGTGCCACCAGTGATCCCGGACTAGCCACCAGGGAGACCCAGTACTTC,CATSDPGLATRETQYF
-,TRBJ2-3,-,TRBV28,13,TGTGCCAGCAGTTCCGATGGCACAGATACGCAGTATTTT,CASSSDGTDTQYF
TRBD2,TRBJ2-1,medium-sized,TRBV6-2/TRBV6-3,15,TGTGCCAGCAGGCCCGGACTAGCGACAGACCTTGAGCAGTTCTTC,CASRPGLATDLEQFF
-,TRBJ2-7,few,TRBV6-1,13,TGTGCCAGCCGGACCGACTTGTCCCACGAGCAGTACTTC,CASRTDLSHEQYF
-,TRBJ2-1,few,TRBV19,13,TGTGCCAGTAGCTCGACAGGCTACAATCAGCATTTCTTC,CASSSTGYNQHFF
-,TRBJ1-2,-,TRBV9,14,TGTGCCAGCAGCTCCGACAGTGGTTGGGATGGCTACACCTTC,CASSSDSGWDGYTF
-,TRBJ1-3,few,TRBV28,15,TGTGCCAGCACTACACCGGGGGGAGGTGGAAACACCATATATTTT,CASTTPGGGGNTIYF
-,TRBJ2-3,-,TRBV6-1,13,TGTGCCAGCAGGGGGATTTATGGGGATACGCAGTATTTT,CASRGIYGDTQYF
TRBD2,TRBJ2-5,-,TRBV11-2,16,TGTGCCAGCAGCTCGACTAGCGGGAGGGCCCGGGAGACCCAGTACTTC,CASSSTSGRARETQYF
-,TRBJ2-1,-,TRBV10-3,15,TGTGCCAGCAGCTTATTCTCGTCCGCCTACAATGAGCAGTTCTTC,CASSLFSSAYNEQFF
-,TRBJ1-2,-,TRBV20-1,14,TGCAGTGCTCGAAGTTCGGGGTTGGCCTATGGCTACACCTTC,CSARSSGLAYGYTF
-,TRBJ1-3,-,TRBV5-1,14,TGCGCCAGCAGCACACAGGGAGCTGGAAACACCATATATTTT,CASSTQGAGNTIYF
-,TRBJ2-2,medium-sized,TRBV4-3,13,TGCGCCAGCAGCCAGGACCAAACCGGGGAGCTGTTTTTT,CASSQDQTGELFF
TRBD2,TRBJ2-3,-,TRBV20-1,13,TGCAGTGCTACTAGCGGGGTCACAGATACGCAGTATTTT,CSATSGVTDTQYF
TRBD2,TRBJ2-1,once,TRBV20-1,15,TGCAGTGCTAGTGATGCGGGAGCTCTCTACAACGAGCAGTTCTTC,CSASDAGALYNEQFF
-,TRBJ2-1,few,TRBV6-4,15,TGTGCCAGCAGCGACCGACAGAGTAGCCGGACTGAGCAGTTCTTC,CASSDRQSSRTEQFF
TRBD1,TRBJ1-4,-,TRBV30,14,TGTGCCTGGGATTCAGGGGGCAATGATGAAAAACTGTTTTTT,CAWDSGGNDEKLFF
-,TRBJ1-2,medium-sized,TRBV4-3,15,TGCGCCAGCAGCCGAGAAAAGGGCGCCTACTATGGCTACACCTTC,CASSREKGAYYGYTF
-,TRBJ1-5,few,TRBV30,15,TGTGCCTGGAGTGTAAGGGCAGCCAGCAATCAGCCCCAGCATTTT,CAWSVRAASNQPQHF